This is a list of T cell receptor beta chains from one sample in a study of CD4+ T cells in melanoma. Clones were sequenced by immunoSEQ multiplex PCR, and TCRdb holds only the in-frame ones, with some missing. The sample records over 5,000 clones, less than 75% being singletons. Sequenced sample: cells from a culture (not recorded whether cultured in vitro). The source of these receptors is a human donor with melanoma. The CDR3 runs from the conserved cysteine through the conserved F or W. The order of the fields is V gene, J gene, CDR3 protein.

TRBV6-5	TRBJ2-1	CASSYGGKNEQFF
TRBV28	TRBJ2-7	CASSRAYEQYF
TRBV3-1/TRBV3-2	TRBJ1-2	CASSQDSGTHYHTF
TRBV6-1	TRBJ1-5	CASSEKEESQPQHF
TRBV11-2	TRBJ2-2	CASSPPRTGNTGELFF
TRBV13	TRBJ2-7	CASSLGRQGPYEQYF
TRBV5-1	TRBJ2-7	CASSPTGGEYEQYF
TRBV7-3	TRBJ2-1	CASSLKPLTSGGPVSSYNEQFF
TRBV16	TRBJ1-2	CASSQSGTLLSYGYTF
TRBV13	TRBJ1-2	CASSLWTGDYGYTF
TRBV15	TRBJ2-7	CATSKSTSGSREQYF
TRBV6-5	TRBJ2-7	CASSYDGTMQYF
TRBV7-3	TRBJ2-2	CASSPGVGSGELFF
TRBV7-3	TRBJ2-5	CASSSGQPGETQYF
TRBV5-6	TRBJ2-1	CASSLGQHSYNEQFF
TRBV9	TRBJ2-3	CASSPTSGGWDTQYF
TRBV2	TRBJ1-3	CASSEDGVSGNTIYF
TRBV7-9	TRBJ2-1	CASSLGSGASSYNEQFF
TRBV6-5	TRBJ2-7	CASSYTVGTGEQYF
TRBV7-9	TRBJ1-1	CASSLGQGASGTEAFF
TRBV19	TRBJ1-5	CASDVFLGNQPQHF
TRBV4-1	TRBJ1-1	CASSQGTDVNTEAFF
TRBV7-8	TRBJ2-6	CASSLVAQSGANVLTF
TRBV18	TRBJ2-7	CASSPGAGHEQYF
TRBV30	TRBJ2-3	CAWGGEGSTDTQYF
TRBV11-2	TRBJ1-4	CASSPPGSGANEKLFF
TRBV29-1	TRBJ1-1	CSALDGNTEAFF
TRBV5-6	TRBJ1-4	CASSIPGQGNEKLFF
TRBV30	TRBJ2-7	CAWTREYEQYF
TRBV28	TRBJ2-3	CASRGGTSTDTQYF
TRBV12-3/TRBV12-4	TRBJ2-5	CASSRDNQETQYF
TRBV27	TRBJ2-1	CASSPGTLPNEQFF
TRBV6-2/TRBV6-3	TRBJ2-1	CASSYSKQNEQFF
TRBV4-1	TRBJ2-1	CASSRHWGGAHNEQFF
TRBV19	TRBJ2-2	CASTVGERERRGELFF
TRBV5-4	TRBJ1-1	CASSLSLNTEAFF
TRBV30	TRBJ1-5	CAWGHREGKPQHF
TRBV28	TRBJ2-6	CASSSPGRSGANVLTF
TRBV19	TRBJ2-1	CASSTRDRGGNEQFF
TRBV28	TRBJ1-2	CASSFFGSQGYTF
TRBV11-3	TRBJ1-3	CASSPEDGNTIYF
TRBV7-2	TRBJ2-1	CASSGTGKFF
TRBV5-6	TRBJ1-4	CASSGDRGREKLFF
TRBV13	TRBJ2-2	CASSRNRGTSTGELFF
TRBV30	TRBJ1-3	CAWSVKANTIYF
TRBV27	TRBJ2-7	CASSFERSYEQYF
TRBV28	TRBJ2-1	CASSLSNEQFF
TRBV6-2/TRBV6-3	TRBJ1-5	CASSYLGVYQPQHF
TRBV4-1	TRBJ2-1	CASSQPDRVGNEQFF
TRBV7-9	TRBJ1-1	CASRSDRGQGTEAFF
TRBV4-1	TRBJ2-3	CASSQVLAGTDTQYF
TRBV19	TRBJ2-1	CASKGYNEQFF